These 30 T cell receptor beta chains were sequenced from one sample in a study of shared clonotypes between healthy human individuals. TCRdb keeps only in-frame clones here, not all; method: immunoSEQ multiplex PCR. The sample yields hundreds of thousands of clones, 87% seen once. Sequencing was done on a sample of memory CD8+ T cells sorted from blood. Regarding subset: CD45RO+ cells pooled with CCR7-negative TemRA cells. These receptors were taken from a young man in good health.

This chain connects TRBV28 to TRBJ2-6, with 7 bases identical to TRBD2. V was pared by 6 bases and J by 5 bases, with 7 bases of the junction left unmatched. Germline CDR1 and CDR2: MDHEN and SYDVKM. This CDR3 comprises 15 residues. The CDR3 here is CASSPHGGRANVLTF. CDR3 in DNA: TGTGCCAGCAGCCCCCACGGGGGGAGGGCCAACGTCCTGACTTTC.

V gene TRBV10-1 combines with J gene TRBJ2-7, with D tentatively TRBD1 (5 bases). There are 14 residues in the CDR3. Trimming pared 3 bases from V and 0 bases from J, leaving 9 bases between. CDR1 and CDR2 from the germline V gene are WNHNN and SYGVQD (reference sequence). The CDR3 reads CASSDEQDSYEQYF. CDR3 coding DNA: TGCGCCAGCAGTGACGAACAGGACTCCTACGAGCAGTACTTC.

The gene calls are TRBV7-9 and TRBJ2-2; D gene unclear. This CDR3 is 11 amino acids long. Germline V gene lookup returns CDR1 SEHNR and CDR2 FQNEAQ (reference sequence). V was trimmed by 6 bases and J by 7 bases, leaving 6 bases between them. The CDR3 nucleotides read TGTGCCAGCAGTGAGAGCGGGGAGCTGTTTTTT. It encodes CASSESGELFF.

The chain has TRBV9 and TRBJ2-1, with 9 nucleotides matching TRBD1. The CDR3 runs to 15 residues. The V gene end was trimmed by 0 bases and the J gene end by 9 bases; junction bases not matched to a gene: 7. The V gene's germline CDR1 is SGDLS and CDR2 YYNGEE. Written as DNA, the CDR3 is TGTGCCAGCAGCGTAGTGGGGGACAGGGTGGGTGAGCAGTTCTTC. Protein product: CASSVVGDRVGEQFF.

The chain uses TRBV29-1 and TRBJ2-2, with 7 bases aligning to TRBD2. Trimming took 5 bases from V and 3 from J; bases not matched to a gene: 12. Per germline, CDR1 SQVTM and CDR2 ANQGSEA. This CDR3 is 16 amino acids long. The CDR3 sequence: CSVILTSAHYTGELFF. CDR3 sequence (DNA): TGCAGCGTTATTCTTACTAGCGCGCATTACACCGGGGAGCTGTTTTTT.

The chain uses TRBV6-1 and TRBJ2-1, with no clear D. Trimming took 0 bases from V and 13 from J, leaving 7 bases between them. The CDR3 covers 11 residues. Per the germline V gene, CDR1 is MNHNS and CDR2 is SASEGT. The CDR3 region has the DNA TGTGCCAGCAGTGAAGCCTTAACTCAGTTCTTC. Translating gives CASSEALTQFF.

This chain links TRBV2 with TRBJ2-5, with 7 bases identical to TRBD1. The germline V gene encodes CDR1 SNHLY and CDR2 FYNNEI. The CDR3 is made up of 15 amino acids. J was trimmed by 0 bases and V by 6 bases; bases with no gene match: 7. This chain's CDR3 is CASRGQYLYQETQYF. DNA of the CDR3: TGTGCCAGCAGGGGACAGTATTTGTACCAAGAGACCCAGTACTTC. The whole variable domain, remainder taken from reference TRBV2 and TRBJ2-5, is EPEVTQTPSHQVTQMGQEVILRCVPISNHLYFYWYRQILGQKVEFLVSFYNNEISEKSEIFDDQFSVERPDGSNFTLKIRSTKLEDSAMYFCASRGQYLYQETQYFGPGTRLLVL.

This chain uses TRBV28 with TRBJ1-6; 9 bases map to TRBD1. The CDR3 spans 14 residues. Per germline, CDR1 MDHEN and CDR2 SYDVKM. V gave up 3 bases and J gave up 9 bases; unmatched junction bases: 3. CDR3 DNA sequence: TGTGCCAGCAGTTTCGACAGGGGGTCTTCACCCCTCCACTTT. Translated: CASSFDRGSSPLHF.

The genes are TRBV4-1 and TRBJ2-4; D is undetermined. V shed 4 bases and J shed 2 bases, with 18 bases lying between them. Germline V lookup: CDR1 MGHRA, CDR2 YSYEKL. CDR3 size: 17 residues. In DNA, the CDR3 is TGCGCCAGCAGCCCCCTCTACCGGCTCCGGTCCAAAAACATTCAGTACTTC. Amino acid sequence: CASSPLYRLRSKNIQYF.

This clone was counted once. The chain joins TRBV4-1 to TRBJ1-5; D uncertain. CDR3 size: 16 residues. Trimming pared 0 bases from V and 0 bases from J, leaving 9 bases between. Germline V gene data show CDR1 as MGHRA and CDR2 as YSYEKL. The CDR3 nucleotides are TGCGCCAGCAGCCAAGATACAACCTTTAGCAATCAGCCCCAGCATTTT. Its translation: CASSQDTTFSNQPQHF.

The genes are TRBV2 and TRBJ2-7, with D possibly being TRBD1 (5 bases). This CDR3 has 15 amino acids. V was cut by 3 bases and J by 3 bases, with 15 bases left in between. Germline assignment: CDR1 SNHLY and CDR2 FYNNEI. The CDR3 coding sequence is TGTGCCAGCAGTGATGCAGGGCGCCCCCACTACGAGCAGTACTTC. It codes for CASSDAGRPHYEQYF. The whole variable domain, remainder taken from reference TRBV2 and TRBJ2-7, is EPEVTQTPSHQVTQMGQEVILRCVPISNHLYFYWYRQILGQKVEFLVSFYNNEISEKSEIFDDQFSVERPDGSNFTLKIRSTKLEDSAMYFCASSDAGRPHYEQYFGPGTRLTVT.

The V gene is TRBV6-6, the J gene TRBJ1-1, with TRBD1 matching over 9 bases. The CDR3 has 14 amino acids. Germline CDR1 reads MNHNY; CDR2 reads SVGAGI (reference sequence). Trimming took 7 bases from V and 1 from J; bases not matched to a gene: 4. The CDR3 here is CASTLGQGNTEAFF. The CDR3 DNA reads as TGTGCCAGCACCTTGGGACAGGGGAACACTGAAGCTTTCTTT.

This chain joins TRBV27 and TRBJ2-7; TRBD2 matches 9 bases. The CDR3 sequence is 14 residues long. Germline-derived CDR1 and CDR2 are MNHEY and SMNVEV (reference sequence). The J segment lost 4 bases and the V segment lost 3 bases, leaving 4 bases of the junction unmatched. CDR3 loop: CASSFSSGRYEQYF. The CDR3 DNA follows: TGTGCCAGCAGTTTCTCAAGCGGGAGGTACGAGCAGTACTTC.

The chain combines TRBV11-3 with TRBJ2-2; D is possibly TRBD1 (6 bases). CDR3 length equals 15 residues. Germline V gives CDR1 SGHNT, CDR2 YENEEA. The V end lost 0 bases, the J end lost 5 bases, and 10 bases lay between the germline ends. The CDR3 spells CASSLEHGTTGELFF. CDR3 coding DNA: TGTGCCAGCAGCTTAGAACACGGGACAACCGGGGAGCTGTTTTTT. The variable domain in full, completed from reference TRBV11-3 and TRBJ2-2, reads EAGVVQSPRYKIIEKKQPVAFWCNPISGHNTLYWYLQNLGQGPELLIRYENEEAVDDSQLPKDRFSAERLKGVDSTLKIQPAELGDSAVYLCASSLEHGTTGELFFGEGSRLTVL.

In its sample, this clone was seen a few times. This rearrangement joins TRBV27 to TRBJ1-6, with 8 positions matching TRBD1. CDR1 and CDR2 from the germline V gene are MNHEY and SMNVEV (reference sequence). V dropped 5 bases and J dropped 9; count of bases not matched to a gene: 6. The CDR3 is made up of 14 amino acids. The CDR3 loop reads CASSQTGVVSPLHF. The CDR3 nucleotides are TGTGCCAGCAGTCAGACAGGGGTAGTTTCACCCCTCCACTTT.

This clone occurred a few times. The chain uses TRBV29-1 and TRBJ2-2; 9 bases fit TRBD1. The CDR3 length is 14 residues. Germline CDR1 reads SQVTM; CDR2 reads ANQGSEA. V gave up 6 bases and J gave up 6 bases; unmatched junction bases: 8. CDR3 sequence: CSVDRGDRAGELFF. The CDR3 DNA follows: TGCAGCGTAGACCGAGGGGACAGGGCCGGGGAGCTGTTTTTT.

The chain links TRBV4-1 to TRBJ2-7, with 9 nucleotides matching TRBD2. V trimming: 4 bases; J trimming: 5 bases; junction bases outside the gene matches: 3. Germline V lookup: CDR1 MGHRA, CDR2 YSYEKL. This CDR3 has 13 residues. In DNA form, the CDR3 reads TGCGCCAGCAGCCCCGGGACTAGCCACGAGCAGTACTTC. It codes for CASSPGTSHEQYF.

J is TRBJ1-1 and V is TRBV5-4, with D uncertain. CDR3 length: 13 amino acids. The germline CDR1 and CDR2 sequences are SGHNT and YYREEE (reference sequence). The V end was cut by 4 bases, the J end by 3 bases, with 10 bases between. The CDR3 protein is CASSQEWDTEAFF. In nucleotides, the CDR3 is TGTGCCAGCAGCCAGGAGTGGGACACTGAAGCTTTCTTT. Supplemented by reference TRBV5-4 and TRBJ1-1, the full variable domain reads ETGVTQSPTHLIKTRGQQVTLRCSSQSGHNTVSWYQQALGQGPQFIFQYYREEENGRGNFPPRFSGLQFPNYSSELNVNALELDDSALYLCASSQEWDTEAFFGQGTRLTVV.

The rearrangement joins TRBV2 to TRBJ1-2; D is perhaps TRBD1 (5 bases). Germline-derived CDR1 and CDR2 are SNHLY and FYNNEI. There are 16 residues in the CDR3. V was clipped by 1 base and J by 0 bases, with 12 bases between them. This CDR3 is CASSEGGRASNYGYTF. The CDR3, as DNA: TGTGCCAGCAGTGAAGGGGGCAGGGCTTCTAACTATGGCTACACCTTC.

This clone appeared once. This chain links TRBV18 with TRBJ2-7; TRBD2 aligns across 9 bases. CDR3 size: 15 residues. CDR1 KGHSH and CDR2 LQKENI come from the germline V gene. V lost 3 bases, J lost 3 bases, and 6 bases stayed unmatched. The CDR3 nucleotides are TGTGCCAGCTCACCTAGCGGGAGTCCAGTCTACGAGCAGTACTTC. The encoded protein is CASSPSGSPVYEQYF. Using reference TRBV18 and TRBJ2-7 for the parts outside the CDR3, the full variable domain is NAGVMQNPRHLVRRRGQEARLRCSPMKGHSHVYWYRQLPEEGLKFMVYLQKENIIDESGMPKERFSAEFPKEGPSILRIQQVVRGDSAAYFCASSPSGSPVYEQYFGPGTRLTVT.

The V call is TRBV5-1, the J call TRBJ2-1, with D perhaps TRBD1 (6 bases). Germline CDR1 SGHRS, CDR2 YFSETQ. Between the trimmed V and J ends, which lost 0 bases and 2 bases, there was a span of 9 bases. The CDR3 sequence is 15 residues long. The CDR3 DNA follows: TGCGCCAGCAGCTTGGTCGCAGGGGCCTACAATGAGCAGTTCTTC. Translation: CASSLVAGAYNEQFF.

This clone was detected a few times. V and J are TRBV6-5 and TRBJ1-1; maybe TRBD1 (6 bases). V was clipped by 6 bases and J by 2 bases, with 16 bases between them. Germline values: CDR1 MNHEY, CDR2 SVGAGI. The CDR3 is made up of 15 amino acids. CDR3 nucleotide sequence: TGTGCCAGCAGCCACGGACAGCTTCCTAACACTGAAGCTTTCTTT. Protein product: CASSHGQLPNTEAFF.

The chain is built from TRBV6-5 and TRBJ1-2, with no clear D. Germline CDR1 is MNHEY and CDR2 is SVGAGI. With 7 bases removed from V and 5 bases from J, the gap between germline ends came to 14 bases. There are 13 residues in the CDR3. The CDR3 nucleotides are TGTGCCAGCATTCACACGGGTAAATATGGCTACACCTTC. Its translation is CASIHTGKYGYTF.

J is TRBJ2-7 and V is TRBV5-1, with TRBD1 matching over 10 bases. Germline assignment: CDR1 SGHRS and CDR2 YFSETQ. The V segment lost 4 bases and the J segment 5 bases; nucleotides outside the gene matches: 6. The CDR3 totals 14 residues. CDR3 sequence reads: CASSPGQGFDEQYF. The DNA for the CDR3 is TGCGCCAGCAGCCCGGGACAGGGGTTCGACGAGCAGTACTTC.

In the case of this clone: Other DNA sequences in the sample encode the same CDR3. In DNA, the CDR3 is TGTGCCAGCAGCGTCGACATGAACACTGAAGCTTTCTTT. It encodes CASSVDMNTEAFF. The chain combines TRBV9 with TRBJ1-1; D ambiguous. Trimming left V 2 bases short and J 0 bases short, with 5 bases between. The length of the CDR3 is 13 residues. Germline CDR1 SGDLS, CDR2 YYNGEE.

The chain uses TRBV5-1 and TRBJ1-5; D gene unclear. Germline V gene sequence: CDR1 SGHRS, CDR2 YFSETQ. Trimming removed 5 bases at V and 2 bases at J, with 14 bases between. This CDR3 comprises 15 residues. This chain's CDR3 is CASREDLGGNQPQHF. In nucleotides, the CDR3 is TGCGCCAGCAGAGAGGATCTCGGAGGCAATCAGCCCCAGCATTTT.

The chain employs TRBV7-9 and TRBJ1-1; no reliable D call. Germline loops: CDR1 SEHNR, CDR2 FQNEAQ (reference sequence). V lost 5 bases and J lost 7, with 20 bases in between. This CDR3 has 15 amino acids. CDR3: CASSPRRSLGREAFF. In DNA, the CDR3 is TGTGCCAGCAGCCCGAGACGATCTCTTGGGCGTGAAGCTTTCTTT.

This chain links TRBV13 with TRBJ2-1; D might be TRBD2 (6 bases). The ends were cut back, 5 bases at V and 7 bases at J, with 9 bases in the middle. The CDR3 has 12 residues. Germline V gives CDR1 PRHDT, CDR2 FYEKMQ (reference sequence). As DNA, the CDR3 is TGTGCCAGCAGCGTTGGAGGGAATGAGCAGTTCTTC. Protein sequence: CASSVGGNEQFF.

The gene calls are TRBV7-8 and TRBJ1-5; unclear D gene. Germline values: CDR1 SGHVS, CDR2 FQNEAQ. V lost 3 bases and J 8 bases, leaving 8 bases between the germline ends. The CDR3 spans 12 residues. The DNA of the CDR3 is TGTGCCAGCAGCTTTTACGGAGAGCCCCAGCATTTT. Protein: CASSFYGEPQHF. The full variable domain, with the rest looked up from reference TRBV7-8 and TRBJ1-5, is GAGVSQSPRYKVAKRGQDVALRCDPISGHVSLFWYQQALGQGPEFLTYFQNEAQLDKSGLPSDRFFAERPEGSVSTLKIQRTQQEDSAVYLCASSFYGEPQHFGDGTRLSIL.

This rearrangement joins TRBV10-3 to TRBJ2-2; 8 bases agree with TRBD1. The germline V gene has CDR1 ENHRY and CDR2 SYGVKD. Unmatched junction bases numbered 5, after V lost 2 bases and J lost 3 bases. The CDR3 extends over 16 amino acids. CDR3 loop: CAISEPGTGDTGELFF. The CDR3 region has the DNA TGTGCCATCAGTGAGCCGGGGACAGGCGACACCGGGGAGCTGTTTTTT.